This TCR beta chain was found in a study of T cells in Graves' hyperthyroidism and ophthalmopathy. TCR beta CDR3 region amplification was performed from RNA transcripts. The TCR CDR3 first-round RT-PCR relied on the HTBI primer set. TCRdb fed the multiplex PCR reads into MiXCR, producing one record per CDR3 protein. The repertoire holds a few hundred thousand distinct CDR3 sequences, 46% seen once, with about two fifths in the top ten. The CDR3 extends over 14 amino acids. Germline V gives CDR1 SQVTM, CDR2 ANQGSEA. The ends lost 6 bases at V and 7 bases at J; junction bases unmatched: 10. As for this clonotype: Its antigen is currently unknown.

Broader study findings: Ophthalmopathy stood apart from stable hyperthyroidism in a 13 V-J model.

This chain connects TRBV29-1 to TRBJ2-7; 12 positions match TRBD1. This sequence was found in an adult woman with Graves' disease, either hyperthyroidism or ophthalmopathy (not recorded which). The sequenced sample was peripheral blood or thyroid tissue (not recorded which). The DNA for the CDR3 is TGCAGCGTCCGACCGGGACAGGGGGCTGAAGAGCAGTACTTC. Residues: CSVRPGQGAEEQYF.